The 10 T cell receptor beta chains given below trace back to one sample, sequenced in a study of blood T cells in healthy people across ages (dated by TCRdb to between 2014 and 2017). The library was generated by 5' RACE. Sequencing was carried out with an Illumina HiSeq 2500. A second PCR of about 6 to 12 cycles was run with a J-beta primer mix and a sample-barcoded 5' primer. TCRdb itself trimmed the public reads at Q25 with fastp, ran MiXCR and retained productive beta chains. Every CDR3 protein is listed once, alongside the most common genes and DNA of its rows. This sample comprises roughly 800,000 distinct CDR3 sequences, roughly 26% of them detected only once. About 2.9% of the sample goes to the ten largest clones. This same sample was also part of a study on T cells of mothers and their children.

Input material: blood. Every receptor here comes from a boy younger than 18 in good health.

This clonotype was recorded a few times. V is TRBV6-5 and J is TRBJ2-5; a possible D gene is TRBD1 (6 bases). Germline V gene lookup returns CDR1 MNHEY and CDR2 SVGAGI. Trimming left V 6 bases short and J 5 bases short, with 16 bases between. There are 14 residues in the CDR3. The CDR3 spells CASSGSGTSETQYF. In DNA, the CDR3 is TGTGCCAGCAGCGGATCCGGGACATCGGAGACCCAGTACTTC.

J is TRBJ1-1 and V is TRBV12-3 or TRBV12-4; possibly TRBD1 for D (5 bases). Trimming cost V 7 bases and J 1 base, with 13 bases left between them. This CDR3 region has 14 residues. The CDR3: CASTWGEANTEAFF. The CDR3 nucleotides read TGTGCCAGCACCTGGGGGGAGGCGAACACTGAAGCTTTCTTT.

This chain uses TRBV9 with TRBJ1-1, with D perhaps TRBD1 (6 bases). This CDR3 contains 15 residues. The germline V and J ends were trimmed by 0 bases and 4 bases, with 13 bases remaining between them. CDR1 is SGDLS and CDR2 is YYNGEE in the germline V gene. The CDR3, as DNA: TGTGCCAGCAGCGTAGGGGGGGGCGAGGGCACTGAAGCTTTCTTT. Its protein product is CASSVGGGEGTEAFF.

This clonotype was counted a few times. The rearrangement links TRBV27 to TRBJ2-7; D is unresolved. V lost 2 bases to trimming and J lost 5 bases, with 13 bases between them. The germline CDR1 and CDR2 sequences are MNHEY and SMNVEV (reference sequence). The CDR3 spans 14 residues. CDR3 in DNA: TGTGCCAGCAGTTTAGAAGGGCAGGTTGACGAGCAGTACGTC. The encoded protein is CASSLEGQVDEQYV.

This sequence joins TRBV27 and TRBJ2-3; TRBD1 matches at 7 bases. This CDR3 is 15 amino acids long. The V gene end was trimmed by 10 bases and the J gene end by 4 bases; junction bases not matched to a gene: 14. In germline, CDR1 is MNHEY, CDR2 SMNVEV (reference sequence). The CDR3 DNA sequence: TGTGCCACCTGGGGACAGTCAGGGCGCCCAGATACGCAGTATTTT. It specifies CATWGQSGRPDTQYF.

The CDR3 here is CASSPGQGEAKNIQYF. The DNA for the CDR3 is TGCGCCAGCAGCCCGGGACAGGGGGAGGCCAAAAACATTCAGTACTTC. The chain is built from TRBV5-1 and TRBJ2-4; 11 bases are shared with TRBD1. CDR3 length equals 16 residues. J was trimmed by 1 base and V by 4 bases; bases with no gene match: 4. Per the germline V gene, CDR1 is SGHRS and CDR2 is YFSETQ.

The gene calls are TRBV7-2 and TRBJ2-4; tentative D call: TRBD2 (5 bases). The V gene lost 1 base and the J gene lost 9 bases, with 16 bases spanning the gap. The germline gives CDR1 SGHTA, CDR2 FQGNSA. The length of the CDR3 is 15 residues. The CDR3 nucleotides read TGTGCCAGCAGCTTAGGGGGTGGTCGGGGAATCATTCAGTACTTC. Protein: CASSLGGGRGIIQYF.

This chain connects TRBV2 to TRBJ2-5, with a tentative D call TRBD1 (5 bases). The J call is doubtful: the DNA matches TRBJ2-7 better. CDR1 and CDR2 from the germline V gene are SNHLY and FYNNEI. The length of the CDR3 is 12 residues. The CDR3 here is CASSEGQFEQYF. The CDR3 DNA reads as TGTGCCAGCAGTGAAGGACAGTTCGAGCAGTACTTC.

This clonotype has only a few counts. The V and J genes are TRBV20-1 and TRBJ2-7; unclear D gene. From germline, CDR1 is DFQATT and CDR2 SNEGSKA (reference sequence). V was trimmed by 1 base and J by 5 bases, leaving 24 bases between them. There are 17 residues in the CDR3. As DNA, the CDR3 is TGCAGTGCTAGAGCCCCCTTCTTCGACGGCGTAAGTAACGAGCAGTACTTC. Protein: CSARAPFFDGVSNEQYF.

This clonotype appeared a few times. This chain uses TRBV2 with TRBJ1-2; D not certain. The CDR3 length is 11 residues. Trimming removed 5 bases at V and 4 bases at J, with 5 bases between. Germline CDR1 is SNHLY and CDR2 is FYNNEI. This CDR3 is CASSNLYGYTF. The CDR3, as DNA: TGTGCCAGCAGTAACCTCTATGGCTACACCTTC. Full variable domain (outside the CDR3, taken from reference TRBV2 and TRBJ1-2): EPEVTQTPSHQVTQMGQEVILRCVPISNHLYFYWYRQILGQKVEFLVSFYNNEISEKSEIFDDQFSVERPDGSNFTLKIRSTKLEDSAMYFCASSNLYGYTFGSGTRLTVV.